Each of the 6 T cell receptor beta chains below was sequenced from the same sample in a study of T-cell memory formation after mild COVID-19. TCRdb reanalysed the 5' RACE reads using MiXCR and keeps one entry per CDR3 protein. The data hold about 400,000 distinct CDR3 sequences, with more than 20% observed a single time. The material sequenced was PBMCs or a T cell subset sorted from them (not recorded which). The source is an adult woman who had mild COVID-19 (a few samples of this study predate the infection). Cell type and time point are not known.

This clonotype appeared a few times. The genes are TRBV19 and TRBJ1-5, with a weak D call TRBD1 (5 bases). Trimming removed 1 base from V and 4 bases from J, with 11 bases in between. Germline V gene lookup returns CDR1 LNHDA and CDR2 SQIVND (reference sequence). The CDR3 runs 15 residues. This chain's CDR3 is CASSIGSGLNQPQHF. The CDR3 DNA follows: TGTGCCAGTAGTATAGGGTCAGGGTTGAATCAGCCCCAGCATTTT.

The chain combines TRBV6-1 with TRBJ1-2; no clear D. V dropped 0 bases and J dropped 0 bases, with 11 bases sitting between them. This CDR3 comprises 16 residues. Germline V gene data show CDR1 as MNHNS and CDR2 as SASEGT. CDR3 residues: CASSEADGPSNYGYTF. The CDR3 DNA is TGTGCCAGCAGTGAAGCCGACGGGCCCTCTAACTATGGCTACACCTTC.

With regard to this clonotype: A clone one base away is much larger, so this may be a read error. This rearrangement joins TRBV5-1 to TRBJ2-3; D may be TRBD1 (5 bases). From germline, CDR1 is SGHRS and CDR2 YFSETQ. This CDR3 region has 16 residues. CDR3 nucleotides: TGCGCCATCAGCTTGGCCAGGGTCCTATCGAGAGATACGCAGTATTTT. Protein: CAISLARVLSRDTQYF.

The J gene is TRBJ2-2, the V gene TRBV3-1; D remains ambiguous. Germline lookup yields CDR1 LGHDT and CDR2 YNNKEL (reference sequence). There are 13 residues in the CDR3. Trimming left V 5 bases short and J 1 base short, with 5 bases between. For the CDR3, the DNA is TGTGCCAGCAGCGCCGGGAACACCGGGGAGCTGTTTTTT. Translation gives CASSAGNTGELFF.

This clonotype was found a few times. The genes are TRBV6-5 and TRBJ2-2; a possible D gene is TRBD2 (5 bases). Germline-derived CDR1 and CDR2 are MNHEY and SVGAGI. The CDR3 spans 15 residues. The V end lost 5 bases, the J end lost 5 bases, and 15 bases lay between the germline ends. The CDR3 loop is CASSPSGGRTGELFF. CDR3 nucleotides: TGTGCCAGCAGTCCGTCAGGAGGAAGGACCGGGGAGCTGTTTTTT.

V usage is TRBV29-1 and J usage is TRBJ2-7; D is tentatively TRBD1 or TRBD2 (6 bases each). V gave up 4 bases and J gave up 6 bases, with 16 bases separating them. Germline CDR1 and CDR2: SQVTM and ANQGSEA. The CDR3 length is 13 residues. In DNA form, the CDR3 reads TGCAGCGTTGCAGGGGAGGTTTCTAGCGAGCAGTACTTC. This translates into CSVAGEVSSEQYF.